This TCR beta chain originates from a study of CD8 T cells in Susac syndrome. Germline V gene sequence: CDR1 GTSNPN, CDR2 SVGIG (reference sequence). V dropped 1 base and J dropped 13; count of bases not matched to a gene: 9. The CDR3 is 13 residues long. With random hexamers, reverse transcription was performed on roughly 0.45 to 1 ug of RNA. MiXCR, applied by TCRdb to the immunoSEQ multiplex PCR reads, yields one record per CDR3 protein. This sample has about 300,000 distinct CDR3 sequences, with 75% to 85% found just once. From blood CD8+ and CD4+ T cells, TCR beta sequences were generated. The sample taken for sequencing was CD8+ T cells from PBMCs. This rearrangement joins TRBV30 to TRBJ2-3, with 9 bases lining up with TRBD2. The TCR comes from a human donor with multiple sclerosis. Written as DNA, the CDR3 is TGTGCCTGGAGTGCCCCGGCGGGAGGGGGGAAGTATTTT. This sequence encodes CAWSAPAGGGKYF.